A selection of T cell receptor beta chains follows, all from one sample in a study of T-cell memory formation after mild COVID-19. Using its own MiXCR run on the 5' RACE reads, TCRdb lists one record per CDR3 protein. The sample records over 450,000 distinct CDR3 sequences, approximately 20% being singletons. Input material: PBMCs or a T cell subset sorted from them (not recorded which). The source is an adult woman who had mild COVID-19 (a few samples of this study predate the infection). Cell type and time point are not known. Each CDR3 is given with its conserved first and last residue. A D gene is named only where the DNA matches it firmly. Size values are once, few and many counts, or a class for expanded clones, and some rows have none.

j_call d_call clone_size v_call cdr3_aa cdr3_nt
TRBJ2-5 - - TRBV7-3 CASSPLGGTVGETQYF TGTGCCAGCAGCCCCCTTGGGGGGACAGTCGGGGAGACCCAGTACTTC
TRBJ2-3 TRBD2 - TRBV29-1 CSVDEREATDTQYF TGCAGCGTTGACGAGCGGGAGGCCACAGATACGCAGTATTTT
TRBJ1-1 - few TRBV6-5 CASSYATGQRNTEAFF TGTGCCAGCAGTTACGCGACCGGACAGAGGAACACTGAAGCTTTCTTT
TRBJ2-7 TRBD1 many TRBV3-1 CASSTTGDLLYEQYF TGTGCCAGCAGTACGACAGGGGATCTCCTCTACGAGCAGTACTTC
TRBJ2-1 TRBD2 - TRBV7-9 CASSLAQLAGEELNEQFF TGTGCCAGCAGCTTAGCGCAGCTAGCGGGAGAAGAATTGAATGAGCAGTTCTTC
TRBJ1-2 - few TRBV7-9 CASSQIRVYYGYTF TGTGCCAGCAGCCAGATCCGGGTTTACTATGGCTACACCTTC
TRBJ1-1 - few TRBV29-1 CSGNIGTHDGAFF TGCAGCGGTAACATCGGGACCCACGATGGAGCTTTCTTT
TRBJ2-2 - - TRBV7-2 CASSPEALAANTGELFF TGTGCCAGCAGCCCCGAGGCACTGGCCGCGAACACCGGGGAGCTGTTTTTT
TRBJ2-7 - - TRBV7-2 CASSFGQVYEQYF TGTGCCAGCAGCTTCGGACAAGTATACGAGCAGTACTTC
TRBJ1-1 - - TRBV19 CASARGPEAFF TGTGCCAGCGCCAGGGGTCCTGAAGCTTTCTTT
TRBJ2-6 - once TRBV20-1 CSASVYREAPGANVLTF TGCAGTGCTAGCGTTTACAGGGAGGCCCCTGGGGCCAACGTCCTGACTTTC
TRBJ2-5 TRBD2 - TRBV7-6 CASSSWTSGGAQETQYF TGTGCCAGCAGCTCCTGGACTAGCGGGGGGGCACAAGAGACCCAGTACTTC
TRBJ2-1 - - TRBV7-6 CASSRSWPRDSKTHEQFF TGTGCCAGCAGCCGTTCATGGCCCCGGGACTCTAAAACCCATGAGCAGTTCTTC
TRBJ2-2 - few TRBV24-1 CATSRELTGELFF TGTGCCACCAGCCGGGAACTTACCGGGGAGCTGTTTTTT
TRBJ1-1 - few TRBV12-3/TRBV12-4 CASSLGFGVGLTTEAFF TGTGCCAGCAGTTTAGGGTTCGGGGTGGGGCTGACAACTGAAGCTTTCTTT
TRBJ2-3 TRBD1 - TRBV6-2/TRBV6-3 CASSYGDGQGADTQYF TGTGCCAGCAGTTACGGGGACGGACAGGGGGCAGATACGCAGTATTTT
TRBJ2-1 TRBD2 - TRBV4-2 CASSHKGLAAYNEQFF TGTGCCAGCAGCCACAAGGGACTAGCGGCCTACAATGAGCAGTTCTTC
TRBJ2-3 TRBD2 once TRBV6-5 CASSSSGSWTDTQYF TGTGCCAGCAGTTCCAGCGGGAGTTGGACAGATACGCAGTATTTT
TRBJ2-1 TRBD2 - TRBV5-6 CASNSSGSYNEQFF TGTGCCAGCAATAGTAGCGGGAGTTACAATGAGCAGTTCTTC
TRBJ2-1 - - TRBV9 CASSPSSNNEQFF TGTGCCAGCAGCCCCTCTAGCAACAATGAGCAGTTCTTC
TRBJ1-5 TRBD1 many TRBV7-2 CASSLGQGRNQPQHF TGTGCCAGCAGCTTAGGACAGGGGAGGAATCAGCCCCAGCATTTT
TRBJ1-5 TRBD1 few TRBV2 CASTGDRGQPQHF TGTGCCAGCACAGGGGACAGGGGACAGCCCCAGCATTTT
TRBJ1-1 - - TRBV20-1 CSASRDMNTEAFF TGCAGTGCTTCCAGGGATATGAACACTGAAGCTTTCTTT
TRBJ2-5 - - TRBV10-3 CAISELLAPQETQYF TGTGCCATCAGTGAGTTACTCGCTCCCCAAGAGACCCAGTACTTC
TRBJ2-5 - few TRBV7-8 CASSSPGGPSVSPWETQYF TGTGCCAGCAGCTCACCCGGGGGCCCGTCCGTATCTCCCTGGGAGACCCAGTACTTC
TRBJ2-7 - few TRBV9 CASSLGSEPYEQYF TGTGCCAGCAGTTTAGGCTCAGAGCCCTACGAGCAGTACTTC
TRBJ2-5 - - TRBV7-7 CASASHLGRGVDQYF TGTGCCAGCGCATCCCACCTAGGGCGGGGAGTCGACCAGTACTTC
TRBJ2-5 TRBD2 few TRBV4-2 CASGAGGRGTQYF TGTGCCAGCGGGGCGGGAGGCCGAGGGACCCAGTACTTC
TRBJ1-1 - - TRBV5-1 CASSPGPLFKNTEAFF TGCGCCAGCAGCCCGGGACCCCTTTTTAAGAACACTGAAGCTTTCTTT
TRBJ2-3 TRBD1 - TRBV7-9 CASGGQLGTSTDTQYF TGTGCCAGCGGGGGACAGTTAGGAACTAGCACAGATACGCAGTATTTT
TRBJ2-7 - - TRBV6-4 CASSSPRLETLTTYEQYF TGTGCCAGCAGCTCGCCCCGGCTGGAAACCCTTACGACTTACGAGCAGTACTTC
TRBJ2-3 - - TRBV6-4 CASSSGTASDTQYF TGTGCCAGCAGTAGCGGGACAGCCTCAGATACGCAGTATTTT